The TCR beta chain under discussion was sequenced for a study of patients and donors after allogeneic stem cell transplantation. The CDR3 runs to 14 residues. CDR1 and CDR2 from the germline V gene are SGHDN and FVKESK. The ends were cut back, 5 bases at V and 2 bases at J, with 11 bases in the middle. MiXCR, run by TCRdb on the RT-PCR reads, gives a single entry per CDR3 protein. The table has about 70,000 distinct CDR3 sequences, about 25% seen once; the top ten hold approximately 26%. What was sequenced was blood, either unsorted or a sorted T cell fraction (not recorded which). The chain links TRBV14 to TRBJ2-3; weak D call: TRBD1 (6 bases). This receptor was taken from a human donor who was either an allogeneic HSCT recipient or a stem cell or donor lymphocyte infusion donor (not recorded which). It is not recorded whose cells these are; they may come from a transplant donor. The CDR3 region is CASSFGQITDTQYF. CDR3 sequence (DNA): TGTGCCAGCAGCTTCGGACAGATCACAGATACGCAGTATTTT.